Below, 25 T cell receptor beta chains from the same sample are listed, as sequenced in a study of blood T cell repertoires in COVID-19. TCRdb's table, derived via immunoSEQ multiplex PCR, lists solely in-frame clones and lacks some. The sample holds roughly 110,000 clones, more than 80% seen once. Sequenced: peripheral blood. These receptors originate from a woman between 45 and 60 years old with acute or convalescent COVID-19.

This chain uses TRBV6-1 with TRBJ2-7; TRBD2 might be the D (6 bases). With 1 base removed from V and 2 bases from J, the gap between germline ends came to 6 bases. The CDR3 totals 13 residues. Germline-derived CDR1 and CDR2 are MNHNS and SASEGT. In nucleotides, the CDR3 is TGTGCCAGCAGTGAAGGGACTACCTACGAGCAGTACTTC. It specifies CASSEGTTYEQYF.

The chain couples TRBV19 to TRBJ1-2, with 7 bases fitting TRBD1. This CDR3 has 15 amino acids. Germline V gene sequence: CDR1 LNHDA, CDR2 SQIVND (reference sequence). V shed 5 bases, J shed 4 bases, and the junction held 10 bases outside the gene matches. The DNA of the CDR3 is TGTGCCAGTAGTCCGGGACAGACTAGTGGCTATGGCTACACCTTC. This encodes CASSPGQTSGYGYTF.

The rearrangement joins TRBV7-9 to TRBJ2-3, with 7 bases fitting TRBD1. CDR1 and CDR2 from the germline V gene are SEHNR and FQNEAQ (reference sequence). This CDR3 has 17 amino acids. V shed 3 bases, J shed 2 bases, and the junction held 11 bases outside the gene matches. CDR3 in DNA: TGTGCCAGCAGCTTGAAGACAGGGAAGCAGGTCACAGATACGCAGTATTTT. It is translated as CASSLKTGKQVTDTQYF.

The genes are TRBV5-6 and TRBJ1-1; D remains unclear. Germline values: CDR1 SGHDT, CDR2 YYEEEE. The CDR3 covers 9 residues. Trimming stripped 4 bases from V and 11 bases from J, with 6 bases between. Here the CDR3 reads CASSISAFF. As DNA, the CDR3 is TGTGCCAGCAGCATCTCGGCTTTCTTT.

V and J are TRBV10-3 and TRBJ1-2, with a tentative D call TRBD1 (5 bases). This CDR3 comprises 13 residues. The germline V and J ends were trimmed by 3 bases and 5 bases, with 10 bases remaining between them. Germline lookup yields CDR1 ENHRY and CDR2 SYGVKD. The CDR3 DNA reads as TGTGCCATCAGTGACAGGGCGGATTATGGCTACACCTTC. Its protein product is CAISDRADYGYTF.

The chain couples TRBV7-3 to TRBJ1-1; the D is unclear. Germline CDR1 SGHTA, CDR2 FQGTGA. This CDR3 comprises 14 residues. Trimming pared 5 bases from V and 4 bases from J, leaving 14 bases between. For the CDR3, the DNA is TGTGCCAGCAGCCTCAGCGCGTATGGCACTGAAGCTTTCTTT. This translates into CASSLSAYGTEAFF.

As for this clone: Distinct nucleotide sequences in the sample also encode this CDR3. The chain couples TRBV6-5 to TRBJ2-2, with D maybe TRBD2 (6 bases). Trimming took off 7 bases at V and 0 bases at J, with 9 bases between the two ends. This CDR3 comprises 14 residues. Germline values: CDR1 MNHEY, CDR2 SVGAGI. The CDR3 here is CASTASANTGELFF. CDR3 nucleotide sequence: TGTGCCAGCACCGCTAGCGCGAACACCGGGGAGCTGTTTTTT.

The V and J genes are TRBV10-1 and TRBJ2-7; TRBD1 is a possible D gene (6 bases). The germline V gene has CDR1 WNHNN and CDR2 SYGVQD (reference sequence). Trimming took 6 bases from V and 2 from J, leaving 14 bases between them. There are 14 residues in the CDR3. The CDR3 sequence: CASSPGVRPYEQYF. CDR3 in DNA: TGCGCCAGCAGCCCAGGGGTGCGTCCCTACGAGCAGTACTTC.

The rearrangement joins TRBV10-2 to TRBJ2-7; 12 nucleotides match TRBD2. Germline V lookup: CDR1 WSHSY, CDR2 SAAADI. V lost 4 bases and J lost 3; bases outside the gene matches: 7. There are 16 residues in the CDR3. The CDR3: CASSASGLAGGYEQYF. In DNA, the CDR3 is TGCGCCAGCAGTGCTTCGGGACTAGCGGGCGGCTACGAGCAGTACTTC.

The chain combines TRBV4-2 with TRBJ1-3, with D maybe TRBD1 (5 bases). Germline V gene sequence: CDR1 LGHNA, CDR2 YNFKEQ. CDR3 size: 15 residues. With 4 bases removed from V and 4 bases from J, the gap between germline ends came to 14 bases. The CDR3: CASSPDTLGGNTIYF. The CDR3 DNA follows: TGTGCCAGCAGCCCGGACACTTTGGGAGGAAACACCATATATTTT.

This sequence joins TRBV10-2 and TRBJ1-4, with 8 bases aligning to TRBD1. The trim removed 1 base at V and 4 bases at J, leaving 2 bases unmatched. Germline lookup yields CDR1 WSHSY and CDR2 SAAADI. The CDR3 sequence is 15 residues long. The CDR3 coding sequence is TGCGCCAGCAGTGAGTTGGACAGGGTTAATGAAAAACTGTTTTTT. Protein product: CASSELDRVNEKLFF.

The CDR3: CAWSGTEYGYTF. The CDR3 region has the DNA TGTGCCTGGAGCGGGACAGAGTATGGCTACACCTTC. The V call is TRBV30, the J call TRBJ1-2; 7 bases fit TRBD1. With 3 bases clipped from V and 5 bases from J, the junction kept 3 bases outside the gene matches. CDR1 and CDR2 from the germline V gene are GTSNPN and SVGIG (reference sequence). This CDR3 has 12 residues.

The rearrangement joins TRBV28 to TRBJ1-5; 7 bases map to TRBD1. CDR3 length equals 15 residues. Germline CDR1 MDHEN, CDR2 SYDVKM. The V gene end was trimmed by 4 bases and the J gene end by 2 bases; junction bases not matched to a gene: 5. As DNA, the CDR3 is TGTGCCAGCAGTTCGACAGGGCAAGGCAATCAGCCCCAGCATTTT. Its translation: CASSSTGQGNQPQHF.

The V and J genes are TRBV6-5 and TRBJ2-1; 7 bases map to TRBD2. There are 14 residues in the CDR3. The germline gives CDR1 MNHEY, CDR2 SVGAGI. Trimming removed 7 bases from V and 3 bases from J; junction bases left unmatched: 6. The CDR3 region is CASTGTKHYNEQFF. The CDR3 coding sequence is TGTGCCAGCACCGGGACTAAACACTACAATGAGCAGTTCTTC.

This clone was recorded a few times. This chain uses TRBV5-1 with TRBJ2-7, with no clear D. The CDR3 length is 12 residues. V lost 3 bases to trimming and J lost 6 bases, with 10 bases between them. Looked up from germline, CDR1 is SGHRS and CDR2 is YFSETQ. The CDR3 sequence is CASSSQSGEQYF. CDR3 nucleotides: TGCGCCAGCAGCTCGCAGTCGGGCGAGCAGTACTTC.

The chain combines TRBV7-8 with TRBJ2-1, with 11 bases identical to TRBD1. With V trimmed by 5 bases and J by 15 bases, 15 bases remained unmatched. The length of the CDR3 is 15 residues. Germline lookup yields CDR1 SGHVS and CDR2 FQNEAQ. In DNA form, the CDR3 reads TGTGCCAGCAGCCCCAGGGACAGGGGGTATGCCCATCGGTTCTTC. It yields the protein CASSPRDRGYAHRFF. Drawing the rest from reference TRBV7-8 and TRBJ2-1, the complete variable domain is GAGVSQSPRYKVAKRGQDVALRCDPISGHVSLFWYQQALGQGPEFLTYFQNEAQLDKSGLPSDRFFAERPEGSVSTLKIQRTQQEDSAVYLCASSPRDRGYAHRFFGPGTRLTVL.

The chain employs TRBV5-1 and TRBJ2-7; 8 bases fit TRBD2. This CDR3 region has 14 residues. Germline trimming cut 5 bases from V and 2 bases from J; bases unmatched to any gene: 6. Germline V CDR1 and CDR2: SGHRS, YFSETQ. In DNA form, the CDR3 reads TGCGCCAGCAGGGTTGGACTAGCACCCTACGAGCAGTACTTC. Translating it yields CASRVGLAPYEQYF.

The genes are TRBV19 and TRBJ2-7; TRBD1 matches at 7 bases. The V and J ends lost 8 bases and 2 bases, in that order; junction bases with no gene match: 3. The CDR3 extends over 12 amino acids. The germline V gene encodes CDR1 LNHDA and CDR2 SQIVND (reference sequence). The CDR3 here is CASRDSAYEQYF. The CDR3 DNA reads as TGTGCCAGTCGGGACAGCGCCTACGAGCAGTACTTC.

The chain employs TRBV7-9 and TRBJ1-2; 8 bases match TRBD1. Germline CDR1 reads SEHNR; CDR2 reads FQNEAQ (reference sequence). The CDR3 is 16 amino acids. J lost 3 bases, V lost 4 bases, and 10 bases had no gene match. CDR3 sequence (DNA): TGTGCCAGCAGCTCCGGACAGGGCGGATTGGACTATGGCTACACCTTC. It translates to CASSSGQGGLDYGYTF.

This clone was picked up one time. The rearrangement links TRBV10-2 to TRBJ2-7, with D possibly being TRBD2 (6 bases). Germline values: CDR1 WSHSY, CDR2 SAAADI. The CDR3 loop spans 16 amino acids. Trimming took 8 bases from V and 6 from J, leaving 26 bases between them. The CDR3 region has the DNA TGCGCCAGCCGGGAAAGTCCGTCGGGGGTAAGCAGCGAGCAGTACTTC. It yields the protein CASRESPSGVSSEQYF.

The V and J genes are TRBV29-1 and TRBJ1-1, with a weak D call TRBD1 (6 bases). The CDR3 runs to 14 residues. V lost 4 bases and J lost 3, with 15 bases in between. Germline V gene data show CDR1 as SQVTM and CDR2 as ANQGSEA. The DNA for the CDR3 is TGCAGCGTTGGACGACAGGTGAGGGACACTGAAGCTTTCTTT. Its protein product is CSVGRQVRDTEAFF.

The gene calls are TRBV6-1 and TRBJ2-1; D is possibly TRBD1 (5 bases). Germline CDR1 reads MNHNS; CDR2 reads SASEGT. Trimming shortened V by 2 bases and J by 1 base, and 12 bases separated the two germline ends. The CDR3 consists of 16 residues. The chain's CDR3 is CASSEMGKGSYNEQFF. CDR3 DNA: TGTGCCAGCAGTGAAATGGGGAAGGGGTCCTACAATGAGCAGTTCTTC.

The V call is TRBV28, the J call TRBJ2-1; D not certain. Germline lookup yields CDR1 MDHEN and CDR2 SYDVKM. Trimming cost V 4 bases and J 9 bases, with 22 bases left between them. The CDR3 sequence is 16 residues long. The DNA of the CDR3 is TGTGCCAGCAGTTCTCTCCTCTTAGTTCGGTTTAGTGAGCAGTTCTTC. Its translation: CASSSLLLVRFSEQFF.

V usage is TRBV30 and J usage is TRBJ2-6; D uncertain. There are 13 residues in the CDR3. V shed 3 bases and J shed 6 bases, with 9 bases lying between them. The germline V gene has CDR1 GTSNPN and CDR2 SVGIG (reference sequence). The CDR3 sequence is CAWRRTQANVLTF. CDR3 DNA: TGTGCCTGGAGGCGCACCCAGGCCAACGTCCTGACTTTC.

This chain links TRBV6-2 or TRBV6-3 with TRBJ1-5; D is possibly TRBD1 (6 bases). CDR3 length equals 13 residues. From germline, CDR1 is MNHEY and CDR2 SVGEGT. Trimming pared 2 bases from V and 7 bases from J, leaving 9 bases between. The DNA of the CDR3 is TGTGCCAGCAGTTACGCAGACAGGCAGCCCCAGCATTTT. Translation: CASSYADRQPQHF.